The following is a TCR beta chain sequence with its context. It has no known antigen specificity. Base qualities are not provided; no much larger clone lies one nucleotide away. DNA from uncultured naive and memory CD4+ T cells underwent immunoSEQ TCR-beta sequencing at deep resolution. From the authors' description of their analysis: During preprocessing, nonproductive sequences were discarded, as were any CDR3s that did not begin with C, did not end with F or W, or were shorter than 7 amino acids. Cultured and uncultured naive and memory CD4+ repertoires were searched for previously identified spike- and CEF-reactive CDR3s. After three terminal residues were trimmed from each end, CDR3 homology was quantified as pairwise Levenshtein distance using the stringdist R package. TCRdb obtained this table from immuneACCESS and retained in-frame rearrangements with V and J assigned. These tables miss some clones; where compared with another copy, unresolved V genes account for less than half of the shortfall, and the remainder is unexplained. The DNA gave D and trimming, while V, J and clone size come from that table. Counted in this sample were around 69,000 clones; 94% of them appeared once. Of the sample, roughly 0.14% falls within the top ten clones.

These data belong to a study of CD4 T cells in relation to SARS-CoV-2 and coronaviruses (dated by TCRdb to the early 2020s). For the wider study: Using patient-derived lymphoblastoid cell lines, the shared crossreactive spike epitopes were mapped to their HLA restriction. Memory CD4+ T cell crossreactivity between SARS-CoV-2 and common cold coronavirus spike proteins was assessed at the TCR clonotype level in the study. The Adaptive Biotechnologies TCR-sequencing kit was used to sequence samples from a few pre-COVID donors and the naive versus memory experiments, whereas other data were Illumina-based. Expansion assays from other donors in the study were sequenced with a different, Illumina-based TCR-beta assay. Overall study outcomes, separate from this receptor: Approximately 60% of donors had memory CD4+ clonotypes that crossrecognized SARS-CoV-2 and at least one common cold coronavirus spike. Sequencing naive versus memory cells indicated that the assay picks up memory recall responses, not primary responses primed during culture. The study was limited by small numbers of patients and tested TCRs. Because the crossreactivity analysis focused on spike protein, crossreactivity against other viral proteins was not assessed. Pre-pandemic and post-infection samples were not both contributed by any donor, so tracing of the source of pre-existing responses was limited. Significantly weaker SARS-CoV-2-driven expansion was shown by crossreactive clones than by monoreactive clones, consistent with antigenic imprinting.

CD4+ T cells from unexposed donors were collected before the COVID-19 pandemic (2011-2018). Naive and memory CD4+ T cells were separated from cryopreserved PBMCs by first enriching for CD4 and then performing EasySep naive CD4+ T cell enrichment. The leukapheresis product used for the unexposed donors was purchased from a commercial source. Ficoll-Paque PLUS gradient centrifugation was used to isolate PBMCs from either whole blood or leukapheresis product. PBMCs were either cryopreserved at -140°C or used fresh in the expansion assay. The QIAamp Micro DNA Kit was used to extract genomic DNA from the CD4+ T cells. This TCR was sampled from a human donor in good health. Sequenced material: naive CD4+ T cells from PBMCs. The cell subset or site label corresponds to: naive CD4+ T cells isolated by negative enrichment.

The CDR3 region reads CASSLFAGTASQETQYF. The DNA sequence follows: TGTGCCAGCAGCTTATTTGCGGGAACAGCTTCCCAAGAGACCCAGTACTTC. The sequence joins TRBV7-9 to TRBJ2-5; the D gene is possibly TRBD2, with 6 bases matching. Trimming costs V 2 bases and J 1 base, and their ends lie 17 bases apart. Looking up the germline V gene (reference sequence) yields CDR1 SEHNR and CDR2 FQNEAQ. Reading from cysteine to phenylalanine, the CDR3 counts 17 amino acids. Just CDR3 DNA is preserved here, 51 bases in frame from base 1.